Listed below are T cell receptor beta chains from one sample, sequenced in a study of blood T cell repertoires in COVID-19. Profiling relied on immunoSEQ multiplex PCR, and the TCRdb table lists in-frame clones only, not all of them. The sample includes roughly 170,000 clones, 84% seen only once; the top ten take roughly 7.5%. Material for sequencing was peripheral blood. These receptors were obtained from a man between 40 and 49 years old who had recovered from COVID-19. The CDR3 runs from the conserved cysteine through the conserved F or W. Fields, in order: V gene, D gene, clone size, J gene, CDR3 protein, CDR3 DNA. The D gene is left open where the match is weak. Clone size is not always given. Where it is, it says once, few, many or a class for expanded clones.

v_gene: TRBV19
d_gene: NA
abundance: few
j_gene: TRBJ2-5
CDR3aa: CASSPRQGAQETQYF
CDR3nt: TGTGCCAGTAGTCCTCGACAAGGGGCCCAAGAGACCCAGTACTTC

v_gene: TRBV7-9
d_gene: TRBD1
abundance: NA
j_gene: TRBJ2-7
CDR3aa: CASSSRDRAWYEQYF
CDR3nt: TGTGCCAGCAGCTCCCGGGACAGGGCTTGGTACGAGCAGTACTTC

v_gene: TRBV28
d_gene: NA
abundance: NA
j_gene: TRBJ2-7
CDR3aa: CASSPGGSFEQYF
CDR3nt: TGTGCCAGCAGCCCCGGGGGTAGCTTCGAGCAGTACTTC

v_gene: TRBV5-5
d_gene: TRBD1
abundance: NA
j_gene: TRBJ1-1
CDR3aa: CASSLWTGLEAFF
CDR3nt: TGTGCCAGCAGCTTATGGACAGGTCTTGAAGCTTTCTTT

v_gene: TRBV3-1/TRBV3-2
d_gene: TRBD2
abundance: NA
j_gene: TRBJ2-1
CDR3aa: CASSRGTSGNNEQFF
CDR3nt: TGTGCCAGCAGCCGAGGGACTAGCGGCAACAATGAGCAGTTCTTC

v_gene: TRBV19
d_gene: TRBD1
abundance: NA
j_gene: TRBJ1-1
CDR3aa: CASFNPPGQGAADTEAFF
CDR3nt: TGTGCCAGCTTCAATCCACCGGGACAGGGGGCTGCAGACACTGAAGCTTTCTTT

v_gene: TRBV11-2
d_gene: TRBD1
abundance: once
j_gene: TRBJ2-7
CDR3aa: CASSLGDRGDEQYF
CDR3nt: TGTGCCAGCAGCTTAGGGGACAGGGGGGACGAGCAGTACTTC

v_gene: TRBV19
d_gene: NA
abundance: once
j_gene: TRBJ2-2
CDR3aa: CASRARRLRGTGELFF
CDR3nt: TGTGCCAGTAGGGCACGGCGGTTAAGGGGCACCGGGGAGCTGTTTTTT

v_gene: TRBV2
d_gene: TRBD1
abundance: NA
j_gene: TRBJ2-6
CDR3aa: CASSDRELSGANVLTF
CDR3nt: TGTGCCAGCTCGGACAGGGAACTCTCTGGGGCCAACGTCCTGACTTTC

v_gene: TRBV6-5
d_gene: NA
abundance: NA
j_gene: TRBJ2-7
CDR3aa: CASSSGNEQYF
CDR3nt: TGTGCCAGCAGCTCAGGGAACGAGCAGTACTTC

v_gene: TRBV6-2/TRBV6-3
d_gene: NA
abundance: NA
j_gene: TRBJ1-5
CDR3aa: CASSYPTGWEQPQHF
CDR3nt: TGTGCCAGCAGTTACCCCACAGGGTGGGAACAGCCCCAGCATTTT

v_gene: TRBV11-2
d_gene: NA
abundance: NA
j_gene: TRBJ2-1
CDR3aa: CASSPSADEQFF
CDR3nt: TGTGCCAGCAGTCCCTCTGCGGATGAGCAGTTCTTC

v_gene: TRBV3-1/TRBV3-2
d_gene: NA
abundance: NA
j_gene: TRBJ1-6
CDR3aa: CASSHNNRAHYNSPLHF
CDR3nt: TGTGCCAGCAGCCATAATAACAGGGCCCACTATAATTCACCCCTCCACTTT

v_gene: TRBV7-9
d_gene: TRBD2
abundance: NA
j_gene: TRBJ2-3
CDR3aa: CASSSREGPTDTQYF
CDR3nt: TGTGCCAGCAGCTCCCGGGAGGGCCCCACAGATACGCAGTATTTT

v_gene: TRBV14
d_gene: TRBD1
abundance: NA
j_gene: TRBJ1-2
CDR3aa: CASRGQDPNYGYTF
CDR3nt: TGTGCCAGCAGGGGACAGGACCCTAACTATGGCTACACCTTC

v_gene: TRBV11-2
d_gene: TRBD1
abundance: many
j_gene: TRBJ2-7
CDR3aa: CASSLPQTGLGYEQYF
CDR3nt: TGTGCCAGCAGCTTACCTCAGACAGGGTTAGGCTACGAGCAGTACTTC

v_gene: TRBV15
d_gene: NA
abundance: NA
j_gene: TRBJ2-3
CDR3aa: CATSSERFTDTQYF
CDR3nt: TGTGCCACCAGCAGCGAGAGATTTACAGATACGCAGTATTTT

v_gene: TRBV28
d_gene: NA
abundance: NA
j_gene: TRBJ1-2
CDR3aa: CASSFLVRGEGYTF
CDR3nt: TGTGCCAGCAGTTTCTTAGTTAGGGGTGAAGGCTACACCTTC

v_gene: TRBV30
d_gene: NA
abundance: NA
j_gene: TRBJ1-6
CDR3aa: CAWTLGRGADSPLHF
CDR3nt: TGTGCCTGGACCCTCGGAAGGGGCGCGGATTCACCCCTCCACTTT

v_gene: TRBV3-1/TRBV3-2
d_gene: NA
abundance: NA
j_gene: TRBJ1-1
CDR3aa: CASSQGATPEAFF
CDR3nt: TGTGCCAGCAGCCAGGGGGCGACTCCTGAAGCTTTCTTT

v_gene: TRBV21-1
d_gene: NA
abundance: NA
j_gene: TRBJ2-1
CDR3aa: CASSNTGTSNHEQFF
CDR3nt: TGTGCCAGCAGCAACACCGGGACTAGCAATCATGAGCAGTTCTTC

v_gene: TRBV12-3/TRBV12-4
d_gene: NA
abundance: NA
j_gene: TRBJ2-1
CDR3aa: CASSLRDEQFF
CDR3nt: TGTGCCAGCAGCCTGCGGGATGAGCAGTTCTTC

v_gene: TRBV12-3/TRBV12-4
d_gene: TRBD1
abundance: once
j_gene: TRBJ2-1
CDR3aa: CASSSQGGNEQFF
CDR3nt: TGTGCCAGCAGTTCACAGGGGGGCAATGAGCAGTTCTTC

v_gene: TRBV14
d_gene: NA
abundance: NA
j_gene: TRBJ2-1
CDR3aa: CASSPVSSYNEQFF
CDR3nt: TGTGCCAGCAGCCCCGTTAGCTCCTACAATGAGCAGTTCTTC

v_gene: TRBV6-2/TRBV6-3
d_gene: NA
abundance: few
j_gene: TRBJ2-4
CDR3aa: CASSYSPGEKNIQYF
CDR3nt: TGTGCCAGCAGTTACTCGCCAGGGGAGAAAAACATTCAGTACTTC

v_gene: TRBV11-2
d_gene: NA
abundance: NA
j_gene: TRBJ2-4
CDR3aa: CASSDGTSLAKNIQYF
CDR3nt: TGTGCCAGCAGCGACGGGACTTCCTTAGCCAAAAACATTCAGTACTTC

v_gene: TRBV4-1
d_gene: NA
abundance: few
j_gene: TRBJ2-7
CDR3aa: CASSQDKQGYEQYF
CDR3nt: TGCGCCAGCAGCCAGGACAAACAGGGTTACGAGCAGTACTTC

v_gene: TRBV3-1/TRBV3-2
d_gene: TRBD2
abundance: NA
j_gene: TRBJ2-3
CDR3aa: CASSLSSGRGDTQYF
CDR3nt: TGTGCCAGCAGCCTTTCGAGCGGGAGGGGAGATACGCAGTATTTT

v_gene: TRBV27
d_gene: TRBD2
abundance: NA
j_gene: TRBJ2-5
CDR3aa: CATQGGGALETQYF
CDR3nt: TGTGCCACTCAGGGCGGGGGGGCCCTCGAGACCCAGTACTTC

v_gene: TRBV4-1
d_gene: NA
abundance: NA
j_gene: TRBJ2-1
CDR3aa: CASSQERSDEQFF
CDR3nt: TGCGCCAGCAGCCAAGAGAGGTCGGATGAGCAGTTCTTC

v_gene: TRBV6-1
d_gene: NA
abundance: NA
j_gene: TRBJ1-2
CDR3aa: CASSEVDNNYGYTF
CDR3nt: TGTGCCAGCAGTGAGGTGGACAATAACTATGGCTACACCTTC

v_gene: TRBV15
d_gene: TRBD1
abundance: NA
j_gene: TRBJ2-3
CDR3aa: CATSREAGGFTDTQYF
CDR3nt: TGTGCCACCAGCAGAGAGGCAGGGGGTTTTACAGATACGCAGTATTTT

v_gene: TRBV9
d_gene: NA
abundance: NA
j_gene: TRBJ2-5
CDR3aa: CASSEGGETQYF
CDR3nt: TGTGCCAGCAGTGAAGGGGGAGAGACCCAGTACTTC

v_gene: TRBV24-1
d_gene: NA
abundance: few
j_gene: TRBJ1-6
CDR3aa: CATFLGRSNSPLHF
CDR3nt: TGTGCCACCTTTTTGGGGCGAAGCAATTCACCCCTCCACTTT

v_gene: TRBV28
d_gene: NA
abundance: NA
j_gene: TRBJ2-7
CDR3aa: CASSMGGTALTEQYF
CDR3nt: TGTGCCAGCAGCATGGGTGGGACTGCCCTCACAGAGCAGTACTTC

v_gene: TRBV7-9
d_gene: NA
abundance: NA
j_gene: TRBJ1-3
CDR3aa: CASSSIQGSGNTIYF
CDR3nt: TGTGCCAGCAGCTCCATACAGGGAAGTGGAAACACCATATATTTT

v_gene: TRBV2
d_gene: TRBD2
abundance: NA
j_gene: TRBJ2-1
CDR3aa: CASRGSGGNEQFF
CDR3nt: TGTGCCAGCAGGGGTAGCGGGGGAAATGAGCAGTTCTTC

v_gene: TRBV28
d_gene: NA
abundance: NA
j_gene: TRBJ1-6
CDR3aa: CASGGGNSPLHF
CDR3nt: TGTGCCAGCGGTGGAGGAAATTCACCCCTCCACTTT

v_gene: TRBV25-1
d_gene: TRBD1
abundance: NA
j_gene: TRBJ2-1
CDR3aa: CASNDRGIFDEQFF
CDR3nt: TGTGCCAGCAACGACAGGGGGATTTTCGATGAGCAGTTCTTC

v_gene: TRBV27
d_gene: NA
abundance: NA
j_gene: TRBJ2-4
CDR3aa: CASSRTEGLRGANIQYF
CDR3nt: TGTGCCAGCAGTCGCACGGAGGGACTCCGAGGGGCTAACATTCAGTACTTC

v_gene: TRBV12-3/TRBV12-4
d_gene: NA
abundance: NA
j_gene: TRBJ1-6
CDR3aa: CASSQGSSPLHF
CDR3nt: TGTGCCAGCAGTCAGGGGAGTTCACCCCTCCACTTT

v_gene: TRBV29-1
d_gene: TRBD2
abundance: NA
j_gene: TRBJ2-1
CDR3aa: CSAGGPGGGYNEQFF
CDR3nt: TGCAGCGCGGGAGGCCCGGGTGGGGGGTACAATGAGCAGTTCTTC

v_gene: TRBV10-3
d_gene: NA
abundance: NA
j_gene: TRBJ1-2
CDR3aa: CAISEQGYGYTF
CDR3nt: TGTGCCATCAGTGAACAGGGTTATGGCTACACCTTC

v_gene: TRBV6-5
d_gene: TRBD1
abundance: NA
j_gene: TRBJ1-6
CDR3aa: CAGHQGGYSPLHF
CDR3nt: TGTGCCGGCCACCAGGGGGGATATTCACCCCTCCACTTT

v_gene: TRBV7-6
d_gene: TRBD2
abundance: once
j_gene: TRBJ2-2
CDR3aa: CASSSLSFGGGTGELFF
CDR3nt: TGTGCCAGCAGCTCGCTTTCTTTCGGCGGGGGAACCGGGGAGCTGTTTTTT

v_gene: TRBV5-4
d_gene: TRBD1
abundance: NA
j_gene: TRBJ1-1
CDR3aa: CASRRTGSTSHTEAFF
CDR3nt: TGTGCCAGCAGGAGGACAGGGTCTACGTCCCACACTGAAGCTTTCTTT

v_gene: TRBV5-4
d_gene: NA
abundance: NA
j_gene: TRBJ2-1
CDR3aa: CASSPPSGSPGEQFF
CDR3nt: TGTGCCAGCAGCCCCCCCTCGGGCAGCCCGGGAGAGCAGTTCTTC